This paragraph covers one TCR beta chain sequence. As handled by the study authors: Amplification with reference gene primers provided the estimates of nucleated cell counts. TCRdb's copy holds only in-frame clones and misses some; the assay was immunoSEQ multiplex PCR. The DNA was the basis for D and trimming; V, J and clone size are from that table. In the table there are roughly 46,000 clones, roughly 87% of which are singletons. This record belongs to a study of blood T cell repertoires in COVID-19. Study as a whole: The United States, Italy and Spain were the sources of the acute and convalescent COVID-19 samples.

Germline V gene sequence: CDR1 SQVTM, CDR2 ANQGSEA. The CDR3 length is 14 residues. The V end was cut by 5 bases, the J end by 2 bases, with 13 bases between. This chain uses TRBV29-1 with TRBJ1-3, with D perhaps TRBD1 (6 bases). Sequenced: peripheral blood. The sequence was obtained from a man aged 60 to 69 with active COVID-19. CDR3 in DNA: TGCAGCGTTTCCCCGGGGGGCACTGGAAACACCATATATTTT. It codes for CSVSPGGTGNTIYF.